This is a list of T cell receptor beta chains from one sample in a study of cytomegalovirus exposure and HLA in healthy donors. Measured with immunoSEQ multiplex PCR; TCRdb has only the in-frame clones, and not every one. The table has around 150,000 clones, more than 75% seen once. Sequencing was carried out using PBMCs. The receptors stem from a girl aged 2-10 years in good health and CMV-seropositive. Each CDR3 is given with its conserved first and last residue. Fields, in order: V gene, D gene, J gene, clone size, CDR3 DNA, CDR3 protein. A D gene is named only where the DNA matches it firmly. Only some rows state a clone size, as once, few, many or a class for expanded clones.

v_gene: TRBV19; d_gene: TRBD1; j_gene: TRBJ2-7; abundance: .; CDR3nt: TGTGCCAGTAGTATAGCGGGACAGGGATTCTACGAGCAGTACTTC; CDR3aa: CASSIAGQGFYEQYF
v_gene: TRBV29-1; d_gene: .; j_gene: TRBJ1-5; abundance: .; CDR3nt: TGCAGCGGAAACCGAGGGTTTTTGCCCCAGCATTTT; CDR3aa: CSGNRGFLPQHF
v_gene: TRBV4-1; d_gene: .; j_gene: TRBJ1-1; abundance: .; CDR3nt: TGCGCCAGCAGCCAAGTCAGGAACACTGAAGCTTTCTTT; CDR3aa: CASSQVRNTEAFF
v_gene: TRBV14; d_gene: TRBD2; j_gene: TRBJ2-5; abundance: .; CDR3nt: TGTGCCAGCAGCCAAGTCGGGACTAGCGGGATAGGTCGGGAGACCCAGTACTTC; CDR3aa: CASSQVGTSGIGRETQYF
v_gene: TRBV19; d_gene: .; j_gene: TRBJ2-5; abundance: .; CDR3nt: TGTGCCAGTAGTATAGATTGGCTTTCAGGACAAGAGACCCAGTACTTC; CDR3aa: CASSIDWLSGQETQYF
v_gene: TRBV6-1; d_gene: .; j_gene: TRBJ2-7; abundance: .; CDR3nt: TGTGCCAGCAGTGAAGCACTAGCTCGCTCCTACGAGCAGTACTTC; CDR3aa: CASSEALARSYEQYF
v_gene: TRBV6-6; d_gene: TRBD2; j_gene: TRBJ2-3; abundance: .; CDR3nt: TGTGCCAGCAGCCTTGGACTAGCGGTTCTCACAGATACGCAGTATTTT; CDR3aa: CASSLGLAVLTDTQYF
v_gene: TRBV19; d_gene: TRBD2; j_gene: TRBJ2-2; abundance: .; CDR3nt: TGTGCCAGTAGACCGGGACTAGGGACCGGGGAGCTGTTTTTT; CDR3aa: CASRPGLGTGELFF
v_gene: TRBV30; d_gene: .; j_gene: TRBJ2-1; abundance: .; CDR3nt: TGTGCCTGGAGTGTATCCGGTGAGCAGTTCTTC; CDR3aa: CAWSVSGEQFF
v_gene: TRBV9; d_gene: TRBD2; j_gene: TRBJ2-1; abundance: .; CDR3nt: TGTGCCAGCAGCGTAGGGGAGGGGGGACTAGCGGGAGATGAGCAGTTCTTC; CDR3aa: CASSVGEGGLAGDEQFF
v_gene: TRBV4-2; d_gene: TRBD2; j_gene: TRBJ2-1; abundance: .; CDR3nt: TGTGCCAGCAGCCAAGATTTTACTAGCGCCTACAATGAGCAGTTCTTC; CDR3aa: CASSQDFTSAYNEQFF
v_gene: TRBV5-1; d_gene: TRBD1; j_gene: TRBJ1-4; abundance: .; CDR3nt: TGCGCCAGCAGACCGGGACAGATGGATGAAAAACTGTTTTTT; CDR3aa: CASRPGQMDEKLFF
v_gene: TRBV5-6; d_gene: .; j_gene: TRBJ2-1; abundance: .; CDR3nt: TGTGCCAGCAGCGTGGGGGCAGGTATTGAGCAGTTCTTC; CDR3aa: CASSVGAGIEQFF
v_gene: TRBV30; d_gene: TRBD2; j_gene: TRBJ2-5; abundance: .; CDR3nt: TGTGCCTGGAGCTCCCTTACTAGCGGCGACAGCTTACAGACCCAGTACTTC; CDR3aa: CAWSSLTSGDSLQTQYF
v_gene: TRBV18; d_gene: .; j_gene: TRBJ2-6; abundance: .; CDR3nt: TGTGCCAGCTCACCAGAGGGTCCTGGGGCCAACGTCCTGACTTTC; CDR3aa: CASSPEGPGANVLTF
v_gene: TRBV5-1; d_gene: TRBD1; j_gene: TRBJ1-2; abundance: .; CDR3nt: TGCGCCAGCAGCTTATACTCGCCGGGACAGGGGGCGATAGGCTACACCTTC; CDR3aa: CASSLYSPGQGAIGYTF
v_gene: TRBV21-1; d_gene: .; j_gene: TRBJ2-3; abundance: .; CDR3nt: TGTGCCAGCAGCAAAGGGACTAGCGGAGAGGGAGATACGCAGTATTTT; CDR3aa: CASSKGTSGEGDTQYF
v_gene: TRBV30; d_gene: .; j_gene: TRBJ1-4; abundance: .; CDR3nt: TGTGCCTGGACCACTGGGAGGGTTGAAAAACTGTTTTTT; CDR3aa: CAWTTGRVEKLFF
v_gene: TRBV29-1; d_gene: TRBD2; j_gene: TRBJ2-3; abundance: .; CDR3nt: TGCAGCGTTGAATCGGCTAGCGGTAACACAGATACGCAGTATTTT; CDR3aa: CSVESASGNTDTQYF
v_gene: TRBV7-7; d_gene: TRBD2; j_gene: TRBJ2-1; abundance: .; CDR3nt: TGTGCTAGCAGCTTATTAGCGGGAGGGCCCCATGAGCAGTTCTTC; CDR3aa: CASSLLAGGPHEQFF
v_gene: TRBV29-1; d_gene: .; j_gene: TRBJ1-2; abundance: .; CDR3nt: TGCAGCGTAGTCGGGGTGGGGAACTATGGCTACACCTTC; CDR3aa: CSVVGVGNYGYTF
v_gene: TRBV2; d_gene: TRBD1; j_gene: TRBJ1-2; abundance: .; CDR3nt: TGTGCCAGCAGTGAAAAGGAAGGTAGACAGGGGATTGGCTACACCTTC; CDR3aa: CASSEKEGRQGIGYTF
v_gene: TRBV4-1; d_gene: TRBD2; j_gene: TRBJ2-7; abundance: .; CDR3nt: TGCGCCAGCAGCCAGGGGCTAGCGGGGATGAGAGGCTACGAGCAGTACTTC; CDR3aa: CASSQGLAGMRGYEQYF
v_gene: TRBV4-2; d_gene: TRBD1; j_gene: TRBJ1-1; abundance: .; CDR3nt: TGTGCCAGCAGCCAGGACAGGGACACTGAAGCTTTCTTT; CDR3aa: CASSQDRDTEAFF
v_gene: TRBV6-1; d_gene: .; j_gene: TRBJ2-2; abundance: .; CDR3nt: TGTGCCAGCAGTGAAGCTGTCAGGGTGACCGGGGAGCTGTTTTTT; CDR3aa: CASSEAVRVTGELFF
v_gene: TRBV10-3; d_gene: .; j_gene: TRBJ1-5; abundance: once; CDR3nt: TGTGCCATCAGTGTAGGAGCTCAGCCCGATCAGCCCCAGCATTTT; CDR3aa: CAISVGAQPDQPQHF
v_gene: TRBV7-3; d_gene: .; j_gene: TRBJ2-5; abundance: .; CDR3nt: TGTGCCAGCAGCTCCCGCAGGGAAGAGACCCAGTACTTC; CDR3aa: CASSSRREETQYF
v_gene: TRBV10-1; d_gene: .; j_gene: TRBJ1-5; abundance: .; CDR3nt: TGCGCCAGCAGTGAGTCCTTTAATCAGCCCCAGCATTTT; CDR3aa: CASSESFNQPQHF
v_gene: TRBV4-1; d_gene: .; j_gene: TRBJ2-3; abundance: .; CDR3nt: TGCGCCAGCAGCATACCCAGTTCGGATACGCAGTATTTT; CDR3aa: CASSIPSSDTQYF
v_gene: TRBV7-3; d_gene: TRBD1; j_gene: TRBJ2-2; abundance: .; CDR3nt: TGTGCCAGCAGATCCGGGACAGGGCCCGGCGGGGAGCTGTTTTTT; CDR3aa: CASRSGTGPGGELFF
v_gene: TRBV6-5; d_gene: .; j_gene: TRBJ2-6; abundance: .; CDR3nt: TGTGCCAGCAGTTACTCGAGCTCTGGGGCCAACGTCCTGACTTTC; CDR3aa: CASSYSSSGANVLTF
v_gene: TRBV2; d_gene: .; j_gene: TRBJ1-5; abundance: .; CDR3nt: TGTGCCAGCAGTGCAGGGGCGGGGGGCAATCAGCCCCAGCATTTT; CDR3aa: CASSAGAGGNQPQHF
v_gene: TRBV29-1; d_gene: .; j_gene: TRBJ2-5; abundance: .; CDR3nt: TGCAGCGTTGAGGGGGGTCTGGGGGAGACCCAGTACTTC; CDR3aa: CSVEGGLGETQYF
v_gene: TRBV6-1; d_gene: TRBD2; j_gene: TRBJ2-7; abundance: .; CDR3nt: TGTGCCAGCTCCGGACTAGCGGGAGGGCCCTACGAGCAGTACTTC; CDR3aa: CASSGLAGGPYEQYF
v_gene: TRBV25-1; d_gene: .; j_gene: TRBJ2-7; abundance: .; CDR3nt: TGTGCCAGCAGTGAGGGCGTCTCCTACGAGCAGTACTTC; CDR3aa: CASSEGVSYEQYF
v_gene: TRBV5-1; d_gene: TRBD2; j_gene: TRBJ2-3; abundance: .; CDR3nt: TGCGCCAGCAGCTTGAGTGGGGGGGGAACAGATACGCAGTATTTT; CDR3aa: CASSLSGGGTDTQYF
v_gene: TRBV4-1; d_gene: TRBD2; j_gene: TRBJ2-7; abundance: .; CDR3nt: TGCGCCAGCAGCCATGAAGCGGGAGCTCACGAGCAGTACTTC; CDR3aa: CASSHEAGAHEQYF
v_gene: TRBV19; d_gene: .; j_gene: TRBJ1-1; abundance: .; CDR3nt: TGTGCCAGTAGTGACTTAAACACTGAAGCTTTCTTT; CDR3aa: CASSDLNTEAFF
v_gene: TRBV29-1; d_gene: TRBD1; j_gene: TRBJ2-3; abundance: .; CDR3nt: TGCAGCGTGTTCCCGGGACAGACCACAGATACGCAGTATTTT; CDR3aa: CSVFPGQTTDTQYF
v_gene: TRBV7-9; d_gene: TRBD1; j_gene: TRBJ1-1; abundance: .; CDR3nt: TGTGCCAGCACCCCCGGGACAGGGGGGACTGAAGCTTTCTTT; CDR3aa: CASTPGTGGTEAFF
v_gene: TRBV4-1; d_gene: TRBD1; j_gene: TRBJ1-5; abundance: .; CDR3nt: TGCGCCAGCAGCCAAGGAACAGGGGAAGGGGCCATCTATCAGCCCCAGCATTTT; CDR3aa: CASSQGTGEGAIYQPQHF
v_gene: TRBV5-1; d_gene: TRBD1; j_gene: TRBJ1-2; abundance: .; CDR3nt: TGCGCCAGCAGCATCCTAGGGACAGGTGTATATGGCTACACCTTC; CDR3aa: CASSILGTGVYGYTF
v_gene: TRBV29-1; d_gene: .; j_gene: TRBJ1-3; abundance: .; CDR3nt: TGCAGCGTTGAGCTCAGGGAATCCATATATTTT; CDR3aa: CSVELRESIYF
v_gene: TRBV4-1; d_gene: TRBD2; j_gene: TRBJ2-1; abundance: .; CDR3nt: TGCGCCAGCAGCCAAGATATGAGACTAGCGGGCCTCTCCTACAATGAGCAGTTCTTC; CDR3aa: CASSQDMRLAGLSYNEQFF
v_gene: TRBV5-1; d_gene: .; j_gene: TRBJ1-4; abundance: .; CDR3nt: TGCGCCAGCAGCCCCGGAAGAGGCGGAGAAAAACTGTTTTTT; CDR3aa: CASSPGRGGEKLFF
v_gene: TRBV21-1; d_gene: .; j_gene: TRBJ2-5; abundance: few; CDR3nt: TGTGCCAGCACCGGGACTAGCGGGGTCCTCAAAGAGACCCAGTACTTC; CDR3aa: CASTGTSGVLKETQYF